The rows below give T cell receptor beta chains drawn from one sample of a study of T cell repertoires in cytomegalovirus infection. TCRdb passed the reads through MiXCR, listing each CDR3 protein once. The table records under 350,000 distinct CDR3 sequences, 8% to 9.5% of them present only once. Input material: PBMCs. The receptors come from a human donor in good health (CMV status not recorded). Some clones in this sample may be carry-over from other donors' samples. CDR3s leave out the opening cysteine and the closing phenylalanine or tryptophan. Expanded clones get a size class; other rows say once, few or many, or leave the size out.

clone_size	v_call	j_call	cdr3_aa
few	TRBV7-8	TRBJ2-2	ASSRWDSSNTGELF
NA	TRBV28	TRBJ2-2	ASRVRRVNTGKLF
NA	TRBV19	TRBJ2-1	ASSMGPGGNEQF
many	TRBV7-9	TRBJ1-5	ASSPGGQGITPQH
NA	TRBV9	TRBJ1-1	ASSTRTDFSTEAF
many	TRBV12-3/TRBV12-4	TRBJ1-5	ASTSPLKVSNQPQH
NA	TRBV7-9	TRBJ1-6	ASSPSRGVESPLH
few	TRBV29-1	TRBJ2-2	SVRTANTGELF
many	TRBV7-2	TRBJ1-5	ASSLAYQPQH
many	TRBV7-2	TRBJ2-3	ASSQGGFADTQY
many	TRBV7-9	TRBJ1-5	ASSFTGNNQPQH
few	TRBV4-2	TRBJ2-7	ASSQDLGADEQY
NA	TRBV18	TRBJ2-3	ASSPLSRTDTQY
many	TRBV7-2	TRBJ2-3	ASSLTGTGGNTDTQY
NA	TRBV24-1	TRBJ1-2	ATSARNMGNYGYT
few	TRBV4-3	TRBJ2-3	ASSQEVSPDTQY
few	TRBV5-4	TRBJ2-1	ASSWGFEQF
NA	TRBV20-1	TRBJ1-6	SARRGTGVYESPLH
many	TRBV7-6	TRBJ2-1	ASSITSALFNEQF
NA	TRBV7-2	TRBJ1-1	ASSLAQGMAEAF
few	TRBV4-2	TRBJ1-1	ASSTSLWTEAF
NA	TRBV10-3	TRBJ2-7	AISDPYLAGGGYEQY
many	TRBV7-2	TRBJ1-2	ASSPGGINGYT
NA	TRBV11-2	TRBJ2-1	ASSQGDRGLAGTEQF
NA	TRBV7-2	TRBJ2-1	ASSDRSSYNEQF
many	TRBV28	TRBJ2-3	ASRNRDTQY
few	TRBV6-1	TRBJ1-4	ASKNGGPGNEKLF
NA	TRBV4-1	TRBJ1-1	ASSHGRNTEAF
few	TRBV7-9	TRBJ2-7	ASSLGIEQY
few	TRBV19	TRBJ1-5	ASSITPTGTGNQPQH
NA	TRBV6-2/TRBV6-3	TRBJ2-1	ASRRLAEKQF
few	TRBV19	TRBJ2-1	ASSIEAGTGGEQF
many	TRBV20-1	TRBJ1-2	SARGRQGNYGYT
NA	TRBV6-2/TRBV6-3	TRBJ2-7	ASSYPEREASYEQY
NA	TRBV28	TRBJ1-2	ASSYEVGRGDGYT
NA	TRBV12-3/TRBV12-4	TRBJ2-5	ASSSSGMAQY
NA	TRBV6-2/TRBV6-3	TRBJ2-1	ASGGDVHGEQF
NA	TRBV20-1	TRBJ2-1	SARDFERTSSYNEQF
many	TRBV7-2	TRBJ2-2	ASSSTPGTHTGELF
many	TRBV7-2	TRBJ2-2	ASSPRGLAESNTGELF